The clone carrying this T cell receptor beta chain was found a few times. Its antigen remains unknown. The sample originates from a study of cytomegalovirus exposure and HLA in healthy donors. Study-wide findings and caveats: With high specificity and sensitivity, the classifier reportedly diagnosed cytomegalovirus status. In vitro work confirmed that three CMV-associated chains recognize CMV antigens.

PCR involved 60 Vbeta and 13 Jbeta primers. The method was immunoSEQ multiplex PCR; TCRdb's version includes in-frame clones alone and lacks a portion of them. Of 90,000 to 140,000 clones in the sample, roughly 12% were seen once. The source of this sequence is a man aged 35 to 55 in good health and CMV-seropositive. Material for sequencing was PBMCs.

The CDR3 DNA follows: TGTGCCAGCAGCGTGACTTTTTTCGATACGCAGTATTTT. Residues: CASSVTFFDTQYF. This rearrangement joins TRBV5-6 to TRBJ2-3; D ambiguous. The germline V and J ends were trimmed by 4 bases and 6 bases, with 12 bases remaining between them. CDR1 is SGHDT and CDR2 is YYEEEE in the germline V gene. The CDR3 runs 13 residues. The full variable domain, completed using reference TRBV5-6 and TRBJ2-3, is DAGVTQSPTHLIKTRGQQVTLRCSPKSGHDTVSWYQQALGQGPQFIFQYYEEEERQRGNFPDRFSGHQFPNYSSELNVNALLLGDSALYLCASSVTFFDTQYFGPGTRLTVL.